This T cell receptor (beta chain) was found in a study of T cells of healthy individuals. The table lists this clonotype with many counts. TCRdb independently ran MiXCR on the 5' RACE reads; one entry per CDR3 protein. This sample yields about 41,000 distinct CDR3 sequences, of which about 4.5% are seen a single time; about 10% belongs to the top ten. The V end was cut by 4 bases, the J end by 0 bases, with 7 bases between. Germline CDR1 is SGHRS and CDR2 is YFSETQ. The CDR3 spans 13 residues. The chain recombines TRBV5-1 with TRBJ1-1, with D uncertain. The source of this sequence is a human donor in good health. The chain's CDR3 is CASSTTLNTEAFF. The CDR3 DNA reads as TGCGCCAGCAGCACTACGCTGAACACTGAAGCTTTCTTT.